These 18 T cell receptor beta chains came from one sample sequenced in a study of cytomegalovirus exposure and HLA in healthy donors. Both 60 Vbeta primers and 13 Jbeta primers went into the PCR. TCRdb's table, derived via immunoSEQ multiplex PCR, lists solely in-frame clones and lacks some. The data contain about 110,000 clones, 73% of them singletons. The sequencing sample was made of PBMCs. Receptors originate from a middle-aged man in good health and CMV-seronegative.

The chain carries TRBV19 and TRBJ2-1; 7 bases map to TRBD2. This CDR3 region has 22 residues. Germline CDR1 and CDR2: LNHDA and SQIVND (reference sequence). The trim removed 3 bases at V and 1 base at J, leaving 24 bases unmatched. This chain's CDR3 is CASSIGPRGDLTWGGSYNEQFF. The CDR3 DNA sequence: TGTGCCAGTAGTATTGGGCCCCGCGGAGATCTAACTTGGGGAGGGTCCTACAATGAGCAGTTCTTC.

This chain connects TRBV4-1 to TRBJ1-3; unclear D gene. This CDR3 spans 16 amino acids. Germline V gene sequence: CDR1 MGHRA, CDR2 YSYEKL. V dropped 2 bases and J dropped 0 bases, with 11 bases sitting between them. CDR3 sequence: CASSQPTRVSGNTIYF. CDR3 DNA: TGCGCCAGCAGCCAACCCACCCGGGTCTCTGGAAACACCATATATTTT.

V usage is TRBV27 and J usage is TRBJ1-6; 9 bases are shared with TRBD1. CDR3 length: 15 residues. From germline, CDR1 is MNHEY and CDR2 SMNVEV (reference sequence). V was pared by 5 bases and J by 10 bases, with 9 bases of the junction left unmatched. Written as DNA, the CDR3 is TGTGCCAGCAGTCCCAACAGGGGGCTACGATCACCCCTCCACTTT. It codes for CASSPNRGLRSPLHF.

The gene calls are TRBV30 and TRBJ1-2; 8 nucleotides match TRBD1. V shed 5 bases, J shed 13 bases, and the junction held 9 bases outside the gene matches. Germline lookup yields CDR1 GTSNPN and CDR2 SVGIG (reference sequence). This CDR3 is built from 11 residues. DNA of the CDR3: TGTGCCTGGGACGCCGGGACAGGAAGCACCTTC. This translates into CAWDAGTGSTF.

On this clone itself: The junction departs from the called germline gene at one end, perhaps through a read error. The chain carries TRBV5-4 and TRBJ2-1; a possible D gene is TRBD1 (6 bases). This CDR3 region has 16 residues. The germline V gene has CDR1 SGHNT and CDR2 YYREEE (reference sequence). CDR3 loop: CASSQDEGVYYNEQFF. The DNA of the CDR3 is TGCGCCAGCAGCCAAGATGAGGGGGTTTACTACAATGAGCAGTTCTTC. The full variable domain, with the rest looked up from reference TRBV5-4 and TRBJ2-1, is ETGVTQSPTHLIKTRGQQVTLRCSSQSGHNTVSWYQQALGQGPQFIFQYYREEENGRGNFPPRFSGLQFPNYSSELNVNALELDDSALYLCASSQDEGVYYNEQFFGPGTRLTVL.

The rearrangement joins TRBV11-1 to TRBJ2-5, with unresolved D. Trimming cost V 4 bases and J 3 bases, with 9 bases left between them. There are 13 residues in the CDR3. CDR1 and CDR2 from the germline V gene are SGHAT and FQDESV (reference sequence). CDR3 sequence (DNA): TGTGCCAGCAGCTCGACGGGTGAAGAGACCCAGTACTTC. Translation gives CASSSTGEETQYF.

The chain is built from TRBV6-5 and TRBJ2-7; D unresolved. V lost 4 bases and J lost 2, with 9 bases in between. The CDR3 consists of 13 residues. Germline V lookup: CDR1 MNHEY, CDR2 SVGAGI. The CDR3 reads CASSSGITYEQYF. The DNA for the CDR3 is TGTGCCAGCAGTTCTGGCATTACCTACGAGCAGTACTTC.

V and J are TRBV10-3 and TRBJ1-2, with 7 bases lining up with TRBD1. The CDR3 totals 18 residues. Germline trimming cut 6 bases from V and 0 bases from J; bases unmatched to any gene: 16. Germline V gene lookup returns CDR1 ENHRY and CDR2 SYGVKD. CDR3 sequence: CAIRDPGRGPSSNYGYTF. The CDR3 nucleotides are TGTGCCATCAGGGACCCCGGGAGGGGGCCTTCGTCTAACTATGGCTACACCTTC.

The V and J genes are TRBV28 and TRBJ2-1, with 8 bases matching TRBD1. This CDR3 region has 16 residues. V shed 2 bases, J shed 4 bases, and the junction held 7 bases outside the gene matches. Germline CDR1 reads MDHEN; CDR2 reads SYDVKM. The CDR3 bases are TGTGCCAGCAGTTTACCCCGGACAGGGTGGTACAATGAGCAGTTCTTC. Protein product: CASSLPRTGWYNEQFF. The complete variable domain, with remaining parts taken from reference TRBV28 and TRBJ2-1, reads DVKVTQSSRYLVKRTGEKVFLECVQDMDHENMFWYRQDPGLGLRLIYFSYDVKMKEKGDIPEGYSVSREKKERFSLILESASTNQTSMYLCASSLPRTGWYNEQFFGPGTRLTVL.

The chain couples TRBV9 to TRBJ2-2; 7 bases fit TRBD2. Germline V gene data show CDR1 as SGDLS and CDR2 as YYNGEE. V gave up 0 bases and J gave up 5 bases; unmatched junction bases: 7. The CDR3 runs to 16 residues. Written as DNA, the CDR3 is TGTGCCAGCAGCGTAGCTACGAGCGGGGAGACCGGGGAGCTGTTTTTT. Translation: CASSVATSGETGELFF. The full variable domain, with the rest looked up from reference TRBV9 and TRBJ2-2, is DSGVTQTPKHLITATGQRVTLRCSPRSGDLSVYWYQQSLDQGLQFLIQYYNGEERAKGNILERFSAQQFPDLHSELNLSSLELGDSALYFCASSVATSGETGELFFGEGSRLTVL.

This chain uses TRBV9 with TRBJ2-7, with 10 bases matching TRBD1. The length of the CDR3 is 14 residues. Germline V gene lookup returns CDR1 SGDLS and CDR2 YYNGEE. J lost 5 bases, V lost 3 bases, and 5 bases had no gene match. The CDR3 sequence: CASSAGQGLHEQYF. Here the CDR3 DNA reads TGTGCCAGCAGCGCGGGACAGGGGCTCCACGAGCAGTACTTC.

In its sample, this clone was seen once. The CDR3 protein is CASSPQGSLSYEQYF. CDR3 nucleotides: TGTGCCAGCAGCCCACAGGGGAGTCTATCTTACGAGCAGTACTTC. This chain uses TRBV6-6 with TRBJ2-7, with 7 bases aligning to TRBD1. The germline CDR1 and CDR2 sequences are MNHNY and SVGAGI (reference sequence). The junction had 12 bases not matched to a gene; V was cut back by 6 bases and J by 4 bases. The CDR3 has 15 residues.

The V gene is TRBV2, the J gene TRBJ1-1, with unresolved D. The CDR3 runs to 11 residues. Trimming pared 7 bases from V and 3 bases from J, leaving 6 bases between. Per the germline V gene, CDR1 is SNHLY and CDR2 is FYNNEI. The CDR3 coding sequence is TGTGCCAGCACCCTTTACACTGAAGCTTTCTTT. It translates to CASTLYTEAFF. The full variable domain, its missing parts supplied by reference TRBV2 and TRBJ1-1, is EPEVTQTPSHQVTQMGQEVILRCVPISNHLYFYWYRQILGQKVEFLVSFYNNEISEKSEIFDDQFSVERPDGSNFTLKIRSTKLEDSAMYFCASTLYTEAFFGQGTRLTVV.

This chain links TRBV6-4 with TRBJ1-2; TRBD1 matches 7 bases. J was trimmed by 7 bases and V by 3 bases; bases with no gene match: 8. Per germline, CDR1 MRHNA and CDR2 SNTAGT. The CDR3 consists of 14 residues. The CDR3 loop is CASSESEGAFGYTF. The CDR3 DNA reads TGTGCCAGCAGTGAATCAGAGGGGGCCTTTGGCTACACCTTC.

The rearrangement links TRBV5-1 to TRBJ2-1; a weak D match, TRBD1 (6 bases). Germline CDR1 SGHRS, CDR2 YFSETQ. The V end was cut by 3 bases, the J end by 7 bases, with 8 bases between. The CDR3 consists of 12 residues. This CDR3 is CASSWGHNEQFF. Written as DNA, the CDR3 is TGCGCCAGCAGCTGGGGACATAATGAGCAGTTCTTC. Full variable domain (rest looked up from reference TRBV5-1 and TRBJ2-1): KAGVTQTPRYLIKTRGQQVTLSCSPISGHRSVSWYQQTPGQGLQFLFEYFSETQRNKGNFPGRFSGRQFSNSRSEMNVSTLELGDSALYLCASSWGHNEQFFGPGTRLTVL.

J is TRBJ2-5 and V is TRBV4-1, with D unclear. Per germline, CDR1 MGHRA and CDR2 YSYEKL. Trimming cost V 1 base and J 2 bases, with 8 bases left between them. The CDR3 is made up of 14 amino acids. CDR3 DNA: TGCGCCAGCAGCCAAGTCCCCGGGCAAGAGACCCAGTACTTC. This encodes CASSQVPGQETQYF.

This chain connects TRBV4-2 to TRBJ2-7, with 11 bases identical to TRBD2. V lost 4 bases, J lost 3 bases, and 8 bases stayed unmatched. Germline assignment: CDR1 LGHNA and CDR2 YNFKEQ. CDR3 length: 16 residues. As DNA, the CDR3 is TGTGCCAGCAGCCCCCTGACTAGCGGGGCCCGCTACGAGCAGTACTTC. It codes for CASSPLTSGARYEQYF.

This clone came up a few times. The V and J genes are TRBV4-3 and TRBJ1-5; D gene ambiguous. V shed 0 bases and J shed 7 bases, with 7 bases lying between them. The CDR3 totals 13 residues. CDR1 is LGHNA and CDR2 is YSLEER in the germline V gene. CDR3 in DNA: TGCGCCAGCAGCCAAGATCGCGGCCAGCCCCAGCATTTT. It specifies CASSQDRGQPQHF.